The 25 T cell receptor beta chains in this list originate from one sample, sequenced in a study of T cells after yellow fever vaccination. Each CDR3 protein is one row after TCRdb ran MiXCR on the 5' RACE reads. The data contain a few hundred thousand distinct CDR3 sequences, approximately 3.8% of them singletons. The sample in question was PBMCs, obtained on the day of the yellow fever booster vaccination. These receptors originate from a man between 18 and 29 years old who received the YFV17D yellow fever vaccine.

Many counts were recorded for this clonotype. The chain couples TRBV12-5 to TRBJ1-2, with 8 positions matching TRBD1. V trimming: 7 bases; J trimming: 4 bases; junction bases outside the gene matches: 5. The CDR3 sequence is 13 residues long. Per germline, CDR1 LGHNT and CDR2 FRNRAP. The CDR3 region has the DNA TGTGCTAGTGCTTCGACAGGGGCCTATGGCTACACCTTC. Its translation: CASASTGAYGYTF.

This clonotype was picked up many times. This rearrangement joins TRBV5-1 to TRBJ2-1; 7 nucleotides line up with TRBD1. This CDR3 comprises 13 residues. Germline V gene sequence: CDR1 SGHRS, CDR2 YFSETQ. V trimming: 3 bases; J trimming: 4 bases; junction bases outside the gene matches: 1. The CDR3 DNA sequence: TGCGCCAGCAGCTCGACAGGGTACAATGAGCAGTTCTTC. Its translation: CASSSTGYNEQFF.

This clonotype was found many times. The J gene is TRBJ2-5, the V gene TRBV7-2; 7 bases fit TRBD1. There are 13 residues in the CDR3. V trimming: 5 bases; J trimming: 5 bases; junction bases outside the gene matches: 5. In germline, CDR1 is SGHTA, CDR2 FQGNSA. The CDR3 loop reads CASSADRLETQYF. CDR3 DNA: TGTGCCAGCAGCGCGGACAGGTTGGAGACCCAGTACTTC.

The table lists this clonotype with many counts. This rearrangement joins TRBV7-6 to TRBJ1-1, with no clear D. Germline V gene lookup returns CDR1 SGHVS and CDR2 FNYEAQ. The CDR3 is 14 amino acids. V lost 1 base and J lost 0, with 6 bases in between. The CDR3: CASSLVDLNTEAFF. CDR3 DNA sequence: TGTGCCAGCAGCTTAGTGGACCTGAACACTGAAGCTTTCTTT.

This clonotype was recorded at least ten times. The chain recombines TRBV20-1 with TRBJ2-7, with D possibly called TRBD1 or TRBD2 (5 bases each). CDR1 is DFQATT and CDR2 is SNEGSKA in the germline V gene (reference sequence). This CDR3 spans 12 amino acids. V lost 5 bases to trimming and J lost 9 bases, with 17 bases between them. The CDR3 DNA reads TGCAGTGCTTCCACCGGGACCTCTATGCAGTACTTC. Amino acids: CSASTGTSMQYF.

This clonotype was counted at least ten times. The chain uses TRBV9 and TRBJ2-6; D remains ambiguous. Trimming stripped 3 bases from V and 0 bases from J, with 25 bases between. The length of the CDR3 is 21 residues. From germline, CDR1 is SGDLS and CDR2 YYNGEE. The CDR3 protein is CASSARKRDILDFSGANVLTF. DNA for the CDR3: TGTGCCAGCAGCGCAAGGAAAAGAGACATACTCGACTTCTCTGGGGCCAACGTCCTGACTTTC.

The chain is built from TRBV2 and TRBJ2-5; D not certain. V lost 8 bases and J lost 2, with 9 bases in between. The germline gives CDR1 SNHLY, CDR2 FYNNEI. This CDR3 is built from 12 residues. CDR3 bases: TGTGCCAGCTCGCAACTGCAAGAGACCCAGTACTTC. It specifies CASSQLQETQYF.

This clonotype was detected a few times. DNA of the CDR3: TGTGCCAGCAGCTGGGGGCAGCAGGGAGAGACCCAGTACTTC. It yields the protein CASSWGQQGETQYF. The chain uses TRBV7-6 and TRBJ2-5, with a weak D call TRBD1 (6 bases). There are 14 residues in the CDR3. V was cut by 4 bases and J by 4 bases, with 13 bases left in between. Looked up from germline, CDR1 is SGHVS and CDR2 is FNYEAQ.

This rearrangement joins TRBV5-4 to TRBJ2-2; 12 bases are a match to TRBD1. Germline trimming cut 4 bases from V and 6 bases from J; bases unmatched to any gene: 4. Germline V gene sequence: CDR1 SGHNT, CDR2 YYREEE (reference sequence). The CDR3 sequence is 15 residues long. The CDR3, as DNA: TGTGCCAGCAGCGTGGGACAGGGGGCTGCCGGGGAGCTGTTTTTT. It codes for CASSVGQGAAGELFF.

This clonotype was observed a few times. V is TRBV11-2 and J is TRBJ2-5, with 7 bases fitting TRBD2. Looked up from germline, CDR1 is SGHAT and CDR2 is FQNNGV. With V trimmed by 5 bases and J by 5 bases, 14 bases remained unmatched. The CDR3 loop spans 16 amino acids. CDR3 sequence (DNA): TGTGCCAGCAGCCTCGCCCGACTAGCCGGATTGGAGACCCAGTACTTC. This sequence encodes CASSLARLAGLETQYF.

The rearrangement uses TRBV5-1 and TRBJ1-5; the D gene is possibly TRBD1 (6 bases). CDR1 and CDR2 from the germline V gene are SGHRS and YFSETQ. Trimming pared 3 bases from V and 3 bases from J, leaving 13 bases between. The CDR3 sequence is 15 residues long. The CDR3 nucleotides are TGCGCCAGCAGCTCCTTAGGGGGGGTCAATCAGCCCCAGCATTTT. Its translation: CASSSLGGVNQPQHF.

This clonotype came up a few times. This chain uses TRBV7-2 with TRBJ1-3; no clear D. V lost 1 base to trimming and J lost 0 bases, with 7 bases between them. Germline CDR1 is SGHTA and CDR2 is FQGNSA. This CDR3 comprises 15 residues. CDR3 amino acids: CASSLVAHSGNTIYF. The CDR3 DNA reads TGTGCCAGCAGCTTAGTGGCCCACTCTGGAAACACCATATATTTT.

This clonotype has ten or more counts. The chain uses TRBV5-1 and TRBJ2-1, with D perhaps being TRBD1 or TRBD2 (5 bases each). The CDR3 runs 15 residues. V lost 6 bases to trimming and J lost 3 bases, with 16 bases between them. CDR1 is SGHRS and CDR2 is YFSETQ in the germline V gene. CDR3 DNA: TGCGCCAGCAAGAGGTCGCAGGGAGTCTACAATGAGCAGTTCTTC. Translating it yields CASKRSQGVYNEQFF.

This clonotype was seen repeatedly, ten times or more. The chain employs TRBV6-1 and TRBJ2-3; D possibly corresponds to TRBD1 (6 bases). The CDR3 has 14 residues. V lost 4 bases and J 6 bases, leaving 14 bases between the germline ends. CDR1 is MNHNS, CDR2 SASEGT, per germline. The CDR3 sequence is CASSAAQGIDTQYF. CDR3 DNA: TGTGCCAGCAGTGCGGCCCAGGGGATTGATACGCAGTATTTT.

At least ten counts were recorded for this clonotype. J is TRBJ1-5 and V is TRBV4-2, with a tentative D call TRBD1 (5 bases). Trimming pared 0 bases from V and 7 bases from J, leaving 10 bases between. The CDR3 is 14 residues long. Germline V gene sequence: CDR1 LGHNA, CDR2 YNFKEQ. CDR3 loop: CASSQEWGGQPQHF. The CDR3 region has the DNA TGTGCCAGCAGCCAAGAGTGGGGCGGCCAGCCCCAGCATTTT.

The chain recombines TRBV2 with TRBJ2-7, with D hard to call. V was pared by 3 bases and J by 2 bases, with 11 bases between. This CDR3 contains 14 residues. CDR1 and CDR2 from the germline V gene are SNHLY and FYNNEI. The CDR3 DNA sequence: TGTGCCAGCAGTGAGGGCCATTCTACCTACGAGCAGTACTTC. Translated: CASSEGHSTYEQYF.

This clonotype came up a few times. The V and J genes are TRBV11-2 and TRBJ2-1; 11 bases are shared with TRBD2. With V trimmed by 5 bases and J by 0 bases, 15 bases remained unmatched. CDR3 length: 20 residues. CDR1 is SGHAT and CDR2 is FQNNGV in the germline V gene. CDR3 coding DNA: TGTGCCAGCAGCCTACAACTAGCGGGGGCCAAACTGAGCTCCTACAATGAGCAGTTCTTC. Protein product: CASSLQLAGAKLSSYNEQFF.

This clonotype was seen a few times. The chain has TRBV12-3 or TRBV12-4 and TRBJ2-7; 10 positions match TRBD1. The CDR3 spans 15 residues. Trimming cost V 6 bases and J 6 bases; bases outside gene matches: 11. CDR3 coding DNA: TGTGCCAGCAGCGCTGGAGCTGGGACAGGGGCCGAGCAGTACTTC. As protein: CASSAGAGTGAEQYF.

This clonotype was counted between two and nine times. The CDR3 region has the DNA TGCGCCAGCAGCCAAGCCGGCCCTAGCAATGAAAAACTGTTTTTT. This translates into CASSQAGPSNEKLFF. The V and J genes are TRBV4-1 and TRBJ1-4, with D unclear. The CDR3 is 15 residues long. Trimming took 1 base from V and 5 from J, leaving 11 bases between them. Germline-derived CDR1 and CDR2 are MGHRA and YSYEKL.

The chain carries TRBV5-5 and TRBJ1-3; a weak D match, TRBD1 (5 bases). Germline values: CDR1 SGHKS, CDR2 YYEKEE (reference sequence). V lost 3 bases and J 2 bases, leaving 12 bases between the germline ends. The CDR3 length is 15 residues. The CDR3 spells CASSSLLGAGNTIYF. The CDR3 DNA sequence: TGTGCCAGCAGCTCTCTTTTGGGGGCTGGAAACACCATATATTTT.

The chain combines TRBV4-1 with TRBJ2-1, with a possible D match to TRBD1 (8 bases). Germline V gives CDR1 MGHRA, CDR2 YSYEKL. Between the trimmed V and J ends, which lost 2 bases and 6 bases, there was a span of 14 bases. CDR3 size: 15 residues. The CDR3 coding sequence is TGCGCCAGCAGCCAAAGCGGGACAGGTTTCAATGAGCAGTTCTTC. Amino acid sequence: CASSQSGTGFNEQFF.

This clonotype came up a few times. The chain uses TRBV15 and TRBJ2-5; 12 bases map to TRBD2. The CDR3 is 17 residues long. The V gene's germline CDR1 is LNHNV and CDR2 YYDKDF (reference sequence). Trimming took 1 base from V and 5 from J; bases not matched to a gene: 8. CDR3 sequence reads: CATSRGSTSGGEETQYF. CDR3 DNA: TGTGCCACCAGCAGAGGGTCGACTAGCGGGGGTGAGGAGACCCAGTACTTC.

This clonotype was seen ten or more times. The genes are TRBV10-3 and TRBJ2-5; 8 nucleotides align to TRBD1. Germline CDR1 and CDR2: ENHRY and SYGVKD. V shed 10 bases and J 2 bases; nucleotides not matched to a gene: 9. The CDR3 runs 14 residues. CDR3 DNA: TGTGCCACGTCCGCCGGGACAGGACAAGAGACCCAGTACTTC. It codes for CATSAGTGQETQYF.

This chain connects TRBV5-4 to TRBJ1-6; no definite D call. Germline V lookup: CDR1 SGHNT, CDR2 YYREEE (reference sequence). The ends were cut back, 4 bases at V and 9 bases at J, with 14 bases in the middle. CDR3 length: 14 amino acids. CDR3 sequence: CASSPDFSGSPLHF. CDR3 bases: TGTGCCAGCAGCCCGGACTTTAGCGGTTCACCCCTCCACTTT.

This clonotype was counted at least ten times. The J gene is TRBJ2-3, the V gene TRBV20-1; D remains unclear. The CDR3 length is 14 residues. V was trimmed by 2 bases and J by 4 bases, leaving 13 bases between them. From germline, CDR1 is DFQATT and CDR2 SNEGSKA (reference sequence). The CDR3 protein is CSARPPGRADTQYF. Here the CDR3 DNA reads TGCAGTGCTAGACCCCCGGGTAGGGCAGATACGCAGTATTTT.